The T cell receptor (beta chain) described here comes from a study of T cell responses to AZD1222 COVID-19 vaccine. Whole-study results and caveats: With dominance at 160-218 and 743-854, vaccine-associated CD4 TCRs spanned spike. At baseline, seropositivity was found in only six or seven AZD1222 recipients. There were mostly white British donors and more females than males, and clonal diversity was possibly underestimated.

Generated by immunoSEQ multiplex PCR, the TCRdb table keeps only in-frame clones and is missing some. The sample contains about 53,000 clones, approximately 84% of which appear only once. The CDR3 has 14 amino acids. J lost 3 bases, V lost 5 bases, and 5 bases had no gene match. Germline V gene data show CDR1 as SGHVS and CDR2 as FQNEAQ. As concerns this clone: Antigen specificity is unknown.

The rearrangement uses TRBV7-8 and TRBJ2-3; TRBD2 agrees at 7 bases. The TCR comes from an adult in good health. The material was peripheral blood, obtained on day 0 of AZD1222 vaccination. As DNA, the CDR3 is TGTGCCAGCAGCCCCGGGCGGGGGACAGATACGCAGTATTTT. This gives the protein CASSPGRGTDTQYF.